What follows are 5 T cell receptor beta chains derived from one specimen sequenced in a study of blood T cell repertoires in COVID-19. Profiling relied on immunoSEQ multiplex PCR, and the TCRdb table lists in-frame clones only, not all of them. The sample records approximately 240,000 clones, 70% to 90% being singletons. Sequenced: peripheral blood. These receptors came from a man aged 45-60 years who had recovered from COVID-19.

V usage is TRBV12-3 or TRBV12-4 and J usage is TRBJ1-2; perhaps TRBD1 as D (6 bases). The CDR3 length is 13 residues. V lost 4 bases and J 5 bases, leaving 11 bases between the germline ends. This chain's CDR3 is CASSSAQGYGYTF. The CDR3 nucleotides read TGTGCCAGCAGTTCGGCCCAGGGGTATGGCTACACCTTC.

This clone has a count of ten or more. The chain is built from TRBV28 and TRBJ2-7; D might be TRBD2 (5 bases). The CDR3 covers 13 residues. Germline CDR1 and CDR2: MDHEN and SYDVKM. Trimming took 10 bases from V and 3 from J, leaving 16 bases between them. The CDR3 loop is CATRTPSLYEQYF. CDR3 in DNA: TGTGCCACCCGGACCCCTAGCCTCTACGAGCAGTACTTC.

V is TRBV28 and J is TRBJ1-2, with 9 bases fitting TRBD1. Trimming cost V 7 bases and J 8 bases; bases outside gene matches: 11. CDR1 and CDR2 (germline): MDHEN, SYDVKM. The CDR3 totals 14 residues. The CDR3 reads CASTSGTGIGGYTF. CDR3 nucleotides: TGTGCCAGCACATCCGGGACAGGGATAGGCGGCTACACCTTC.

This rearrangement joins TRBV7-9 to TRBJ1-2; maybe TRBD1 (5 bases). The CDR3 is made up of 14 amino acids. Germline V gene lookup returns CDR1 SEHNR and CDR2 FQNEAQ (reference sequence). Trimming pared 0 bases from V and 5 bases from J, leaving 10 bases between. The CDR3 is CASSLAEGLYGYTF. In DNA, the CDR3 is TGTGCCAGCAGCTTAGCGGAGGGGCTTTATGGCTACACCTTC.

The chain has TRBV6-5 and TRBJ1-3; 7 bases match TRBD1. With V trimmed by 5 bases and J by 3 bases, 7 bases remained unmatched. Germline V gene lookup returns CDR1 MNHEY and CDR2 SVGAGI. The length of the CDR3 is 15 residues. CDR3 nucleotide sequence: TGTGCCAGCAGTAAACACAGGGGCAGTGGAAACACCATATATTTT. Amino acid sequence: CASSKHRGSGNTIYF.